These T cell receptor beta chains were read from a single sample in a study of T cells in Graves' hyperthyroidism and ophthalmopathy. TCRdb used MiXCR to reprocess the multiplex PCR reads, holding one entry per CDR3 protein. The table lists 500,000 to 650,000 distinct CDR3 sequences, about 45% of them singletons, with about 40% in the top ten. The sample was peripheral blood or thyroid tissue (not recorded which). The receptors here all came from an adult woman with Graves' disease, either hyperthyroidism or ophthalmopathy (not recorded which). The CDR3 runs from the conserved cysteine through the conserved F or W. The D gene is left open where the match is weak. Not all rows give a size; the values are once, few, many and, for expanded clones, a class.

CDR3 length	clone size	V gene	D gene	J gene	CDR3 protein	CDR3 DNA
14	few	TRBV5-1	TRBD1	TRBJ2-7	CASSFTGVSYEQYF	TGCGCCAGCAGCTTTACAGGGGTATCCTACGAGCAGTACTTC
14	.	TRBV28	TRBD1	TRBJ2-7	CASSDRGRSYEQYF	TGTGCCAGCAGTGACAGGGGTCGCTCCTACGAGCAGTACTTC
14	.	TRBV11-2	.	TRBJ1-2	CASSLETANYGYTF	TGTGCCAGCAGCTTAGAGACGGCGAACTATGGCTACACCTTC
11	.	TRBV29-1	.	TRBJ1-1	CSLQTGGEAFF	TGCAGCTTGCAGACAGGAGGTGAAGCTTTCTTT
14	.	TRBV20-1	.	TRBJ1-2	CSASAGRVTYGYTF	TGCAGTGCTAGTGCTGGGAGGGTGACCTATGGCTACACCTTC
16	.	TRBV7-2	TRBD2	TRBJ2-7	CASSLRAGVTHYEQYF	TGTGCCAGCAGCTTAAGAGCGGGGGTCACCCACTACGAGCAGTACTTC
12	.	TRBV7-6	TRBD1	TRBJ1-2	CASSLGTDGYTF	TGTGCCAGCAGCCTAGGGACAGACGGCTACACCTTC
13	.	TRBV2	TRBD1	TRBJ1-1	CASSETGRTEAFF	TGTGCCAGCAGTGAGACAGGGCGAACTGAAGCTTTCTTT
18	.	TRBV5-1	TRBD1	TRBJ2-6	CASSFRETGAGGANVLTF	TGCGCCAGCAGCTTTCGAGAGACAGGGGCAGGTGGGGCCAACGTCCTGACTTTC
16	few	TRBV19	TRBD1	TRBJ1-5	CASNPRQGSSNQPQHF	TGTGCCAGTAATCCTAGACAGGGTTCGAGCAATCAGCCCCAGCATTTT
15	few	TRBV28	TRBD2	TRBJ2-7	CATSGLAGGGSEQYF	TGTGCCACATCGGGACTAGCGGGAGGAGGGAGCGAGCAGTACTTC
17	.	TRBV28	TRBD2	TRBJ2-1	CASSLWSGDSSYNEQFF	TGTGCCAGCAGTTTATGGAGCGGGGATAGCTCCTACAATGAGCAGTTCTTC
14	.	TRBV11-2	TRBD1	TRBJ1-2	CASSAERGTDSYTF	TGTGCCAGCAGCGCCGAAAGGGGGACAGACAGCTACACCTTC
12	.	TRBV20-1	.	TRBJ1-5	CSARDGDQPQHF	TGCAGTGCTAGAGATGGGGATCAGCCCCAGCATTTT
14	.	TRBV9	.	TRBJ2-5	CASSVGPRQETQYF	TGTGCCAGCAGCGTAGGACCCCGCCAAGAGACCCAGTACTTC
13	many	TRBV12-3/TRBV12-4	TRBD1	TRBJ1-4	CASSFRQGEKLFF	TGTGCCAGCAGTTTCCGACAGGGTGAAAAACTGTTTTTT
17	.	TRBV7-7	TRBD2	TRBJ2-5	CASSLAGGAAPQETQYF	TGTGCTAGCAGCTTAGCGGGTGGAGCGGCACCACAAGAGACCCAGTACTTC
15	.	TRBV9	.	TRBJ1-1	CASSVDDAADTEAFF	TGTGCCAGCAGCGTAGATGATGCGGCAGACACTGAAGCTTTCTTT
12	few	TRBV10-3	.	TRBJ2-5	CAISDRWETQYF	TGTGCCATCAGTGACCGGTGGGAGACCCAGTACTTC
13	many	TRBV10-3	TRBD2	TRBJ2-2	CAITGTTTGELFF	TGTGCCATCACCGGGACTACAACCGGGGAGCTGTTTTTT
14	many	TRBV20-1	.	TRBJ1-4	CSARRGSGNEKLFF	TGCAGTGCCCGCCGGGGCAGCGGTAATGAAAAACTGTTTTTT
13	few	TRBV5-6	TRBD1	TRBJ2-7	CASIRQGGYEQYF	TGTGCCAGCATTCGACAGGGGGGGTACGAGCAGTACTTC
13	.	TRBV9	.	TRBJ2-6	CASSVGRTNVLTF	TGTGCCAGCAGCGTAGGTAGGACCAACGTCCTGACTTTC
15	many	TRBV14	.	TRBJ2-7	CASRLSTGWSYEQYF	TGTGCCAGCCGTTTAAGTACAGGATGGTCCTACGAGCAGTACTTC
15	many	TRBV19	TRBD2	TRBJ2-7	CASSEGTSGRSEQYF	TGTGCCAGTAGTGAAGGGACTAGCGGGAGAAGCGAGCAGTACTTC
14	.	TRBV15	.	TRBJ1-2	CATSTSTAGGGYTF	TGTGCCACCAGCACCTCGACAGCCGGGGGTGGCTACACCTTC
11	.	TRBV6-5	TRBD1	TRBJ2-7	CASMTGGEQYF	TGTGCCAGCATGACAGGGGGCGAGCAGTACTTC
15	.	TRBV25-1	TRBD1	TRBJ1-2	CASSEDRVGYYGYTF	TGTGCCAGCAGTGAGGACAGGGTTGGTTACTATGGCTACACCTTC
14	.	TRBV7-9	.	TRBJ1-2	CASSLGFPNYGYTF	TGTGCCAGCAGCTTAGGCTTTCCTAACTATGGCTACACCTTC